The rows below give T cell receptor beta chains drawn from one sample of a study of CD4+ T cells in melanoma. Produced via immunoSEQ multiplex PCR; TCRdb's table is partial and in-frame only. The data contain some 10,000 clones, roughly three quarters of them singletons. Sequenced sample: peripheral blood. The receptors here all came from a human donor with melanoma. CDR3s include the opening cysteine and the closing phenylalanine or tryptophan. A D gene is named only where the DNA matches it firmly. Expanded clones get a size class; other rows say once, few or many, or leave the size out.

cdr3_aa: CASSQALYVYSSEQYF
cdr3_nt: TGCGCCAGCAGCCAAGCCTTATACGTGTATTCTAGCGAGCAGTACTTC
clone_size: -
j_call: TRBJ2-7
d_call: -
v_call: TRBV4-1

cdr3_aa: CASSLRAPGELFF
cdr3_nt: TGTGCCAGCAGCTTAAGGGCTCCCGGGGAGCTGTTTTTT
clone_size: -
j_call: TRBJ2-2
d_call: -
v_call: TRBV5-5

cdr3_aa: CASSRDRGSYTF
cdr3_nt: TGTGCCAGCAGCCGGGACAGGGGTTCTTACACCTTC
clone_size: -
j_call: TRBJ1-2
d_call: TRBD1
v_call: TRBV28

cdr3_aa: CASSLVRGSNQPQHF
cdr3_nt: TGTGCCAGCAGTCTGGTACGAGGGAGCAATCAGCCCCAGCATTTT
clone_size: many
j_call: TRBJ1-5
d_call: -
v_call: TRBV28

cdr3_aa: CASSPADSGNTIYF
cdr3_nt: TGTGCCAGCAGCCCAGCAGACTCTGGAAACACCATATATTTT
clone_size: -
j_call: TRBJ1-3
d_call: -
v_call: TRBV9

cdr3_aa: CASSPRTSGRKAYNEQFF
cdr3_nt: TGTGCCAGCAGCCCCCGGACTAGCGGGAGAAAGGCCTACAATGAGCAGTTCTTC
clone_size: -
j_call: TRBJ2-1
d_call: TRBD2
v_call: TRBV5-6

cdr3_aa: CSVEPWDRKTYNEQFF
cdr3_nt: TGCAGCGTCGAACCCTGGGACAGAAAGACCTACAATGAGCAGTTCTTC
clone_size: medium-sized
j_call: TRBJ2-1
d_call: TRBD1
v_call: TRBV29-1

cdr3_aa: CASSQQRAQGLSNQPQHF
cdr3_nt: TGTGCCAGCAGCCAACAACGGGCGCAGGGCCTTAGCAATCAGCCCCAGCATTTT
clone_size: -
j_call: TRBJ1-5
d_call: -
v_call: TRBV4-2

cdr3_aa: CSVEGGGTGVETQYF
cdr3_nt: TGCAGCGTTGAAGGGGGGGGGACAGGGGTTGAGACCCAGTACTTC
clone_size: -
j_call: TRBJ2-5
d_call: TRBD1
v_call: TRBV29-1

cdr3_aa: CASSLTHGQYNEQFF
cdr3_nt: TGTGCCAGCAGCTTAACTCACGGCCAGTACAATGAGCAGTTCTTC
clone_size: medium-sized
j_call: TRBJ2-1
d_call: -
v_call: TRBV7-3

cdr3_aa: CASSRTGFTEAFF
cdr3_nt: TGTGCCAGCAGCAGGACAGGGTTCACTGAAGCTTTCTTT
clone_size: few
j_call: TRBJ1-1
d_call: TRBD1
v_call: TRBV27

cdr3_aa: CASSDGQVGAFF
cdr3_nt: TGCGCCAGCAGCGATGGACAGGTTGGAGCTTTCTTT
clone_size: few
j_call: TRBJ1-1
d_call: TRBD1
v_call: TRBV5-1

cdr3_aa: CASSGEGAGTANTGELFF
cdr3_nt: TGTGCCAGCAGCGGCGAAGGCGCCGGGACAGCGAACACCGGGGAGCTGTTTTTT
clone_size: -
j_call: TRBJ2-2
d_call: TRBD1
v_call: TRBV7-9

cdr3_aa: CASSYSSPGYEQYF
cdr3_nt: TGTGCCAGCAGTTACTCGAGTCCGGGCTACGAGCAGTACTTC
clone_size: few
j_call: TRBJ2-7
d_call: -
v_call: TRBV6-5

cdr3_aa: CASSSNRVLDEKLFF
cdr3_nt: TGTGCCAGCAGCTCAAACAGGGTGTTGGATGAAAAACTGTTTTTT
clone_size: -
j_call: TRBJ1-4
d_call: -
v_call: TRBV7-9

cdr3_aa: CASSLSPGSYEQYF
cdr3_nt: TGTGCCAGCAGCCTCTCCCCAGGGTCCTACGAGCAGTACTTC
clone_size: -
j_call: TRBJ2-7
d_call: -
v_call: TRBV11-1

cdr3_aa: CASSPGTGSVEQYF
cdr3_nt: TGTGCCAGCTCACCCGGGACAGGTTCCGTCGAGCAGTACTTC
clone_size: -
j_call: TRBJ2-7
d_call: TRBD1
v_call: TRBV18

cdr3_aa: CASSPLRQGEDTEAFF
cdr3_nt: TGTGCCAGCTCACCACTTAGACAGGGGGAGGACACTGAAGCTTTCTTT
clone_size: -
j_call: TRBJ1-1
d_call: TRBD1
v_call: TRBV18

cdr3_aa: CASSQDSSLSYEQYF
cdr3_nt: TGCGCCAGCAGCCAAGATTCCAGCCTCTCCTACGAGCAGTACTTC
clone_size: large
j_call: TRBJ2-7
d_call: -
v_call: TRBV4-3

cdr3_aa: CASSLGGRRPDSNQPQHF
cdr3_nt: TGCGCCAGCAGCTTGGGGGGGCGCCGGCCGGATAGCAATCAGCCCCAGCATTTT
clone_size: once
j_call: TRBJ1-5
d_call: -
v_call: TRBV5-1

cdr3_aa: CASSVRGEVVTDTQYF
cdr3_nt: TGCGCCAGCAGCGTGCGTGGGGAGGTGGTCACAGATACGCAGTATTTT
clone_size: -
j_call: TRBJ2-3
d_call: -
v_call: TRBV5-1

cdr3_aa: CASSRQGRNEKLFF
cdr3_nt: TGTGCCAGCAGTCGACAGGGAAGAAATGAAAAACTGTTTTTT
clone_size: -
j_call: TRBJ1-4
d_call: TRBD1
v_call: TRBV25-1